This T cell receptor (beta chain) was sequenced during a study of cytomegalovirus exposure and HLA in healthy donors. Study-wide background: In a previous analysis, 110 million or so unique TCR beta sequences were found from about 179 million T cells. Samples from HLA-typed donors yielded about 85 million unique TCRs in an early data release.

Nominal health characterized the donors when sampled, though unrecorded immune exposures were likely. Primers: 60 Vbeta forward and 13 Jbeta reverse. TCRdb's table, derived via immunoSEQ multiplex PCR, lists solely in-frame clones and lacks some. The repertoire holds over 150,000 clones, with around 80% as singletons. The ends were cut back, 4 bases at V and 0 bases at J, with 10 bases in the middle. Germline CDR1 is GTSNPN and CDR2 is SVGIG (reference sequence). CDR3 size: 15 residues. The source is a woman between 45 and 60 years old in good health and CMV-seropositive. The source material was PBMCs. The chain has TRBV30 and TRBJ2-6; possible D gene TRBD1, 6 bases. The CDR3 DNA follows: TGTGCCTGGAAACAGGGACACTCTGGGGCCAACGTCCTGACTTTC. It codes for CAWKQGHSGANVLTF.